A single sample is the source of the 3 T cell receptor beta chains below, sequenced in a study of CD8+ T cells in alopecia areata. TCR sequencing used cDNA made by reverse transcription of extracted RNA. Libraries were prepared by immunoSEQ multiplex PCR; TCRdb keeps only in-frame clonotypes and omits some of them. The table has around 50,000 clones, around 96% seen once. The specimen was CD8+ T cells sorted from blood, collected at week 0. All receptors come from a human donor with alopecia areata.

The chain uses TRBV6-5 and TRBJ1-5; D perhaps matches TRBD1 (6 bases). Looked up from germline, CDR1 is MNHEY and CDR2 is SVGAGI. V lost 7 bases to trimming and J lost 2 bases, with 15 bases between them. This CDR3 region has 15 residues. The CDR3 region has the DNA TGTGCCAGCACGGCTAGGGGGGGGCGCAATCAGCCCCAGCATTTT. Its protein is CASTARGGRNQPQHF.

This clone was recorded only once. The rearrangement links TRBV27 to TRBJ1-2; a possible D gene is TRBD1 (5 bases). Per the germline V gene, CDR1 is MNHEY and CDR2 is SMNVEV (reference sequence). V was clipped by 4 bases and J by 4 bases, with 13 bases between them. The CDR3 runs to 14 residues. The CDR3 bases are TGTGCCAGCAGTTCCCAGGGTCTACTCTATGGCTACACCTTC. This sequence encodes CASSSQGLLYGYTF.

The rearrangement joins TRBV6-5 to TRBJ2-1; 10 bases line up with TRBD2. This CDR3 region has 16 residues. The ends lost 0 bases at V and 6 bases at J; junction bases unmatched: 5. Germline assignment: CDR1 MNHEY and CDR2 SVGAGI. The CDR3 DNA follows: TGTGCCAGCAGTTACTCGAGCCAGCGGGGGGGCAATGAGCAGTTCTTC. Translated, it gives CASSYSSQRGGNEQFF.